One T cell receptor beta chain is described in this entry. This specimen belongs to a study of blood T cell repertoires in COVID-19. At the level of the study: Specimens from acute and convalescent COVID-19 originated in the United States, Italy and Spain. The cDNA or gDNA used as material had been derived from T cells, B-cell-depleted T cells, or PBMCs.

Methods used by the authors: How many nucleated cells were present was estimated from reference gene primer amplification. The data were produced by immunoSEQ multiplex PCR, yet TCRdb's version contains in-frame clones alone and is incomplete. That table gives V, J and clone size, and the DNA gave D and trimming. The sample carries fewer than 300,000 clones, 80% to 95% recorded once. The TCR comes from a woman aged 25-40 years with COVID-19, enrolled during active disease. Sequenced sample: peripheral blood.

CDR3: CASSFRGEKLFF. The CDR3 DNA reads as TGTGCCAGCAGTTTTAGGGGGGAAAAACTGTTTTTT. The chain combines TRBV28 with TRBJ1-4; maybe TRBD1 (6 bases). Trimming shortened V by 3 bases and J by 8 bases, and 7 bases separated the two germline ends. Germline loops: CDR1 MDHEN, CDR2 SYDVKM. The CDR3 runs to 12 residues.